This is a list of T cell receptor beta chains from one sample in a study of T cell responses to AZD1222 COVID-19 vaccine. Here immunoSEQ multiplex PCR was the method, and the copy in TCRdb shows in-frame clones only, minus some. The table includes some 100,000 clones, approximately 91% detected once. This material consisted of peripheral blood, taken on day 0 of AZD1222 vaccination. The origin of the receptors is an adult in good health. Each CDR3 is given with its conserved first and last residue. D genes are given only for firm matches. Size is omitted from some rows. Given values are once, few, many or a class for expanded clones.

size	V	D	J	CDR3	DNA
once	TRBV7-9	.	TRBJ2-5	CASRSGSETQYF	TGTGCCAGCAGGTCCGGTTCCGAGACCCAGTACTTC
.	TRBV5-4	TRBD2	TRBJ2-6	CASSFGGYASSGANVLTF	TGTGCCAGCAGCTTCGGGGGGTACGCCTCCTCTGGGGCCAACGTCCTGACTTTC
.	TRBV6-1	.	TRBJ1-1	CASSEWIGQTEAFF	TGTGCCAGCAGTGAATGGATCGGACAGACTGAAGCTTTCTTT
.	TRBV2	.	TRBJ1-5	CASLEGEGQPQHF	TGTGCCAGTCTCGAGGGGGAGGGTCAGCCCCAGCATTTT
.	TRBV2	.	TRBJ1-4	CASSPGQYNEKLFF	TGTGCCAGCAGCCCTGGACAGTATAATGAAAAACTGTTTTTT
.	TRBV4-2	TRBD1	TRBJ1-1	CASSQTGTANTEAFF	TGTGCCAGCAGCCAAACCGGGACAGCGAACACTGAAGCTTTCTTT
.	TRBV12-3/TRBV12-4	.	TRBJ1-5	CASSLIRDQPQHF	TGTGCCAGCAGTTTAATCAGGGATCAGCCCCAGCATTTT
.	TRBV19	TRBD2	TRBJ2-3	CASIAGGADTQYF	TGTGCCAGTATTGCGGGAGGGGCAGATACGCAGTATTTT
.	TRBV6-5	.	TRBJ1-4	CASSPRWGTNEKLFF	TGTGCCAGCAGTCCCCGCTGGGGAACTAATGAAAAACTGTTTTTT
.	TRBV7-2	TRBD2	TRBJ2-3	CASSTPGLADTQYF	TGTGCCAGCAGTACGCCGGGACTAGCAGATACGCAGTATTTT
.	TRBV7-9	.	TRBJ1-6	CASSLVQGSSYNSPLHF	TGTGCCAGCAGCTTAGTGCAGGGGAGCTCCTATAATTCACCCCTCCACTTT
once	TRBV12-3/TRBV12-4	.	TRBJ1-5	CASRKDSNQPQHF	TGTGCCAGCAGGAAGGACAGTAATCAGCCCCAGCATTTT
.	TRBV3-1/TRBV3-2	.	TRBJ2-7	CASSQAGSSYEQYF	TGTGCCAGCAGCCAAGCCGGGAGCTCCTACGAGCAGTACTTC
.	TRBV5-6	.	TRBJ1-3	CASSTPVGSTSGNTIYF	TGTGCCAGCAGCACCCCTGTGGGAAGCACCTCTGGAAACACCATATATTTT
.	TRBV28	TRBD1	TRBJ1-2	CASRYDRGVGYTF	TGTGCCAGCAGATATGACAGGGGAGTGGGCTACACCTTC
.	TRBV5-4	.	TRBJ2-1	CASSPGTSRVGNEQFF	TGTGCCAGCAGCCCGGGGACCTCGAGGGTTGGCAATGAGCAGTTCTTC
.	TRBV5-4	.	TRBJ2-5	CASSFGDQETQYF	TGTGCCAGCAGCTTTGGGGACCAAGAGACCCAGTACTTC
once	TRBV9	.	TRBJ1-3	CASSVGPGFGNTIYF	TGTGCCAGCAGCGTAGGGCCGGGCTTCGGAAACACCATATATTTT
.	TRBV6-5	TRBD1	TRBJ2-7	CASSFDRGSYEQYF	TGTGCCAGCAGTTTCGACAGGGGCTCCTACGAGCAGTACTTC
.	TRBV5-1	.	TRBJ1-5	CASSLGYSNQPQHF	TGCGCCAGCAGCTTGGGGTATAGCAATCAGCCCCAGCATTTT
.	TRBV18	TRBD1	TRBJ1-1	CASSPGTGAVGGTEAFF	TGTGCCAGCTCACCGGGGACAGGGGCCGTGGGGGGCACTGAAGCTTTCTTT
.	TRBV7-2	.	TRBJ2-1	CASSLVEEGGQFF	TGTGCCAGCAGCTTAGTAGAGGAGGGGGGGCAGTTCTTC
.	TRBV30	.	TRBJ1-1	CAWSAAWGRAFF	TGTGCCTGGAGTGCAGCATGGGGGCGGGCTTTCTTT
.	TRBV4-1	.	TRBJ1-2	CASSQATGGGYGYTF	TGCGCCAGCAGCCAGGCCACGGGGGGAGGCTATGGCTACACCTTC
.	TRBV7-2	TRBD1	TRBJ1-1	CASSPYLGQGGSEAFF	TGTGCCAGCAGCCCGTATCTCGGACAGGGGGGTTCTGAAGCTTTCTTT
.	TRBV19	.	TRBJ1-4	CASSIAGETNEKLFF	TGTGCCAGTAGTATAGCTGGTGAAACTAATGAAAAACTGTTTTTT
.	TRBV27	TRBD1	TRBJ2-2	CASSSWAGGSTGELFF	TGTGCCAGCAGTTCCTGGGCAGGGGGCAGTACCGGGGAGCTGTTTTTT